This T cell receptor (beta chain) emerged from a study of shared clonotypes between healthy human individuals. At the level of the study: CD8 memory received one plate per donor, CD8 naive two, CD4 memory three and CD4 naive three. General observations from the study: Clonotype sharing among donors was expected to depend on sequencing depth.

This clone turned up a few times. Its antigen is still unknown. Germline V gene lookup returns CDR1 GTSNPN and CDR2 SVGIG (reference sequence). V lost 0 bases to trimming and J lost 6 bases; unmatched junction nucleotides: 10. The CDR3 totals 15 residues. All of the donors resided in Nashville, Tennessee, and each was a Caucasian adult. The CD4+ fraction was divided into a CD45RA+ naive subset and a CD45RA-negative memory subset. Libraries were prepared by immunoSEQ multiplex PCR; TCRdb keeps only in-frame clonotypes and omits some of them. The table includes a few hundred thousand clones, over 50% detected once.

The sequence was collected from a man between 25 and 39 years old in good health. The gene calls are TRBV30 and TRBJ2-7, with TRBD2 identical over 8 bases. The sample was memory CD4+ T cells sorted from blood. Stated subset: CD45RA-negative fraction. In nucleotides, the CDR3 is TGTGCCTGGAGTGTAAGCTCTAGCGGGTATGGCGAGCAGTACTTC. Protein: CAWSVSSSGYGEQYF.